Following are 28 T cell receptor beta chains from one sample sequenced in a study of cytomegalovirus exposure and HLA in healthy donors. PCR employed 60 Vbeta and 13 Jbeta primers. The protocol was immunoSEQ multiplex PCR, while the TCRdb copy is restricted to in-frame clones and leaves out a portion. The sample's table shows roughly 75,000 clones. The material sequenced was PBMCs. All receptors derive from a boy aged 5 to 17 in good health and CMV-seronegative.

The rearrangement links TRBV29-1 to TRBJ1-2; D gene ambiguous. Germline values: CDR1 SQVTM, CDR2 ANQGSEA. The length of the CDR3 is 10 residues. Trimming removed 3 bases at V and 14 bases at J, with 13 bases between. CDR3 region: CSVDSRGRTF. In DNA, the CDR3 is TGCAGCGTTGATTCGCGGGGTAGGACCTTC.

This sequence joins TRBV7-9 and TRBJ2-7; possibly TRBD1 for D (6 bases). V dropped 5 bases and J dropped 2 bases, with 10 bases sitting between them. Germline CDR1 reads SEHNR; CDR2 reads FQNEAQ (reference sequence). The CDR3 has 13 amino acids. For the CDR3, the DNA is TGTGCCAGCAGCCTCGGACAGCCCTACGAGCAGTACTTC. Protein product: CASSLGQPYEQYF.

The gene calls are TRBV20-1 and TRBJ2-1; D remains unclear. The CDR3 has 11 residues. The V end lost 0 bases, the J end lost 9 bases, and 6 bases lay between the germline ends. Germline CDR1 reads DFQATT; CDR2 reads SNEGSKA (reference sequence). The CDR3 DNA reads TGCAGTGCTAGAGAAACTCGTGAGCAGTTCTTC. It translates to CSARETREQFF.

The chain is built from TRBV2 and TRBJ2-5; D possibly corresponds to TRBD2 (5 bases). The germline gives CDR1 SNHLY, CDR2 FYNNEI. This CDR3 has 10 amino acids. With 6 bases removed from V and 7 bases from J, the gap between germline ends came to 6 bases. CDR3 sequence reads: CASSEGTQYF. The DNA of the CDR3 is TGTGCCAGCAGCGAGGGGACCCAGTACTTC.

As to this clone: The sample contains more than one DNA sequence encoding this CDR3. This chain connects TRBV30 to TRBJ1-6, with D hard to call. Trimming cost V 5 bases and J 7 bases, with 9 bases left between them. CDR3 length equals 12 residues. Per germline, CDR1 GTSNPN and CDR2 SVGIG (reference sequence). The CDR3 bases are TGTGCCTGGGCAGGCAGCAATTCACCCCTCCACTTT. Protein sequence: CAWAGSNSPLHF.

The chain recombines TRBV19 with TRBJ1-3; maybe TRBD1 (5 bases). This CDR3 spans 15 amino acids. Between the trimmed V and J ends, which lost 4 bases and 0 bases, there was a span of 10 bases. From germline, CDR1 is LNHDA and CDR2 SQIVND (reference sequence). For the CDR3, the DNA is TGTGCCAGTAGTAGAGGACAAACCTCTGGAAACACCATATATTTT. Its translation: CASSRGQTSGNTIYF.

The rearrangement uses TRBV6-1 and TRBJ2-2; D remains ambiguous. The germline V gene has CDR1 MNHNS and CDR2 SASEGT. Trimming took off 1 base at V and 4 bases at J, with 16 bases between the two ends. This CDR3 contains 17 residues. The CDR3 bases are TGTGCCAGCAGTGAAGGTTTCCCCCAGGTCGCCACCGGGGAGCTGTTTTTT. Residues: CASSEGFPQVATGELFF.

This rearrangement joins TRBV7-9 to TRBJ2-1; TRBD2 aligns across 10 bases. V dropped 4 bases and J dropped 9; count of bases not matched to a gene: 6. This CDR3 has 14 residues. Looked up from germline, CDR1 is SEHNR and CDR2 is FQNEAQ (reference sequence). CDR3 sequence reads: CASSWASGRPEQFF. CDR3 sequence (DNA): TGTGCCAGCAGCTGGGCTAGCGGGAGACCTGAGCAGTTCTTC.

J is TRBJ2-1 and V is TRBV4-1, with TRBD2 identical over 10 bases. This CDR3 has 16 residues. Germline CDR1 and CDR2: MGHRA and YSYEKL. J was trimmed by 6 bases and V by 6 bases; bases with no gene match: 11. The CDR3 sequence: CASRLAPTSGPNEQFF. DNA of the CDR3: TGCGCCAGCAGACTTGCTCCGACTAGCGGGCCCAATGAGCAGTTCTTC.

The chain is built from TRBV7-2 and TRBJ1-2; 7 bases fit TRBD1. Germline V gives CDR1 SGHTA, CDR2 FQGNSA. Unmatched junction bases numbered 9, after V lost 5 bases and J lost 3 bases. There are 15 residues in the CDR3. The CDR3 spells CASSQAAGQYYGYTF. CDR3 sequence (DNA): TGTGCCAGCAGCCAGGCGGCGGGACAGTACTATGGCTACACCTTC.

V is TRBV5-4 and J is TRBJ2-7, with 10 nucleotides matching TRBD2. This CDR3 spans 16 amino acids. Germline V gene data show CDR1 as SGHNT and CDR2 as YYREEE (reference sequence). V shed 3 bases, J shed 2 bases, and the junction held 8 bases outside the gene matches. The CDR3 bases are TGTGCCAGCAGCTCCCAGACTAGCGGGTCAGCCTACGAGCAGTACTTC. This translates into CASSSQTSGSAYEQYF.

Details on this clone: An end of the junction differs from the germline gene, which may be a read error. The gene calls are TRBV30 and TRBJ2-7; 8 bases align to TRBD2. The CDR3 has 11 amino acids. Germline CDR1 is GTSNPN and CDR2 is SVGIG (reference sequence). The CDR3 nucleotides read TGTGCCTGGAGTGCACCAGCGGGGGATTATTTC. Protein sequence: CAWSAPAGDYF.

In DNA form, the CDR3 reads TGTGCCTGGAGTGGACAGTTAAGCACTGAAGCTTTCTTT. Encoded protein: CAWSGQLSTEAFF. J is TRBJ1-1 and V is TRBV30, with a possible D match to TRBD1 (5 bases). Germline V gene lookup returns CDR1 GTSNPN and CDR2 SVGIG (reference sequence). This CDR3 spans 13 amino acids. V lost 1 base to trimming and J lost 4 bases, with 10 bases between them.

The chain employs TRBV5-1 and TRBJ2-7; TRBD1 agrees at 8 bases. Per germline, CDR1 SGHRS and CDR2 YFSETQ. The CDR3 totals 15 residues. J was trimmed by 1 base and V by 3 bases; bases with no gene match: 6. The CDR3 is CASSSNRDRSYEQYF. CDR3 nucleotides: TGCGCCAGCAGCTCCAACCGGGACAGGTCCTACGAGCAGTACTTC. Filled out from reference TRBV5-1 and TRBJ2-7, the complete variable domain reads KAGVTQTPRYLIKTRGQQVTLSCSPISGHRSVSWYQQTPGQGLQFLFEYFSETQRNKGNFPGRFSGRQFSNSRSEMNVSTLELGDSALYLCASSSNRDRSYEQYFGPGTRLTVT.

A word on this clone: Germline and junction disagree at one end, which may indicate a read error. The rearrangement links TRBV4-1 to TRBJ1-2, with TRBD1 as a possible D gene (5 bases). CDR3 length: 11 amino acids. The germline V gene has CDR1 MGHRA and CDR2 YSYEKL. CDR3 protein: CARSQGHGYTF. CDR3 DNA: TGCGCCAGAAGCCAGGGCCATGGCTACACCTTC.

This chain uses TRBV13 with TRBJ2-1; D is possibly TRBD2 (5 bases). The V gene's germline CDR1 is PRHDT and CDR2 FYEKMQ (reference sequence). V lost 3 bases and J 7 bases, leaving 7 bases between the germline ends. The CDR3 runs to 12 residues. The CDR3 loop reads CASSFSENEQFF. The CDR3 nucleotides are TGTGCCAGCAGCTTTAGCGAGAATGAGCAGTTCTTC.

The chain carries TRBV6-1 and TRBJ1-2, with D possibly TRBD1 on 6 matching bases. The CDR3 is made up of 13 amino acids. V shed 6 bases and J shed 3 bases, with 11 bases lying between them. Per germline, CDR1 MNHNS and CDR2 SASEGT. The CDR3 coding sequence is TGTGCCAGCAGCGTGGACAGAGACTATGGCTACACCTTC. This gives the protein CASSVDRDYGYTF.

The J gene is TRBJ2-7, the V gene TRBV30, with 8 bases lining up with TRBD1. The CDR3 totals 16 residues. Per the germline V gene, CDR1 is GTSNPN and CDR2 is SVGIG (reference sequence). J was trimmed by 4 bases and V by 3 bases; bases with no gene match: 14. As DNA, the CDR3 is TGTGCCTGGAGCGAAGAACAGGGGGAAGGTTCATACGAGCAGTACTTC. This translates into CAWSEEQGEGSYEQYF.

The chain recombines TRBV4-2 with TRBJ2-7; no definite D call. The CDR3 consists of 14 residues. Per the germline V gene, CDR1 is LGHNA and CDR2 is YNFKEQ. Trimming removed 3 bases from V and 2 bases from J, with 11 bases in between. The CDR3 is CASSQEATPYEQYF. The CDR3 DNA reads TGTGCCAGCAGCCAGGAAGCGACCCCCTACGAGCAGTACTTC.

V gene TRBV7-9 combines with J gene TRBJ1-5; 9 bases agree with TRBD1. Germline lookup yields CDR1 SEHNR and CDR2 FQNEAQ (reference sequence). The CDR3 contains 15 residues. V lost 4 bases to trimming and J lost 1 base; unmatched junction nucleotides: 2. This CDR3 is CASSWGTGSNQPQHF. In nucleotides, the CDR3 is TGTGCCAGCAGCTGGGGGACAGGGAGCAATCAGCCCCAGCATTTT.

The chain uses TRBV18 and TRBJ2-5, with TRBD1 matching 7 bases. V shed 3 bases and J 0 bases; nucleotides not matched to a gene: 1. The CDR3 extends over 14 amino acids. The germline V gene encodes CDR1 KGHSH and CDR2 LQKENI. The CDR3 DNA reads TGTGCCAGCTCACCCGGGACAGACCAAGAGACCCAGTACTTC. Translating gives CASSPGTDQETQYF.

The chain links TRBV11-3 to TRBJ2-7; 8 bases line up with TRBD1. The junction had 14 bases not matched to a gene; V was cut back by 5 bases and J by 5 bases. The CDR3 sequence is 16 residues long. The V gene's germline CDR1 is SGHNT and CDR2 YENEEA. The DNA of the CDR3 is TGTGCCAGCAGCCAATCACCTGGACAGGGTTTGCACGAGCAGTACTTC. Its translation: CASSQSPGQGLHEQYF.

CDR3 in DNA: TGTGCCAGCTCACTTTTCGAGGGGGTGGCCTATGGCTACACCTTC. Protein sequence: CASSLFEGVAYGYTF. This rearrangement joins TRBV18 to TRBJ1-2; D is perhaps TRBD1 (6 bases). The V gene lost 4 bases and the J gene lost 4 bases, with 16 bases spanning the gap. Germline-derived CDR1 and CDR2 are KGHSH and LQKENI. This CDR3 comprises 15 residues.

The rearrangement joins TRBV7-9 to TRBJ2-5; D is possibly TRBD1 (6 bases). The V end was cut by 2 bases, the J end by 1 base, with 8 bases between. The germline CDR1 and CDR2 sequences are SEHNR and FQNEAQ (reference sequence). This CDR3 has 14 amino acids. Here the CDR3 reads CASSLWDTQETQYF. Written as DNA, the CDR3 is TGTGCCAGCAGCTTATGGGACACCCAAGAGACCCAGTACTTC.

The rearrangement links TRBV10-3 to TRBJ2-5, with 9 bases identical to TRBD2. Trimming at V came to 3 bases and at J to 4 bases, leaving 9 bases not matched to a gene. The germline gives CDR1 ENHRY, CDR2 SYGVKD. This CDR3 region has 16 residues. The CDR3 region is CAISDVIAGAGETQYF. Written as DNA, the CDR3 is TGTGCCATCAGTGATGTAATAGCGGGGGCCGGAGAGACCCAGTACTTC.

V usage is TRBV2 and J usage is TRBJ1-1; a possible D gene is TRBD1 (5 bases). The CDR3 has 15 residues. Germline CDR1 reads SNHLY; CDR2 reads FYNNEI. V was cut by 5 bases and J by 3 bases, with 16 bases left in between. The CDR3 DNA follows: TGTGCCAGCAGTCTTTCGCATTGGGGGGACACTGAAGCTTTCTTT. It is translated as CASSLSHWGDTEAFF.

The rearrangement joins TRBV6-1 to TRBJ2-2; 7 bases align to TRBD1. The J segment lost 2 bases and the V segment lost 6 bases, leaving 6 bases of the junction unmatched. In germline, CDR1 is MNHNS, CDR2 SASEGT. There are 15 residues in the CDR3. The CDR3 here is CASRAGDRNTGELFF. The CDR3 DNA sequence: TGTGCCAGCAGGGCTGGGGACAGAAACACCGGGGAGCTGTTTTTT.

The chain uses TRBV5-1 and TRBJ1-1, with 10 positions matching TRBD1. V gave up 0 bases and J gave up 8 bases; unmatched junction bases: 7. The V gene's germline CDR1 is SGHRS and CDR2 YFSETQ. CDR3 length: 15 amino acids. CDR3 coding DNA: TGCGCCAGCAGCTTGGGGGCAGGACAGGGGGAGGAAGCTTTCTTT. As protein: CASSLGAGQGEEAFF.